This T cell receptor (beta chain) was captured in a study of OX40 agonist ivuxolimab in advanced cancers. The study in broad terms: The costimulatory receptor OX40 (CD134) was targeted by ivuxolimab, a fully human IgG2 agonistic monoclonal antibody. Intravenous ivuxolimab was administered to patients every 2 weeks at six dose levels: 0.01, 0.1, 0.3, 1.5, 3 and 10 mg/kg. Among the roughly 50 dose-escalation patients, approximately 20 had hepatocellular carcinoma, around 15 melanoma, 9 renal cell carcinoma and 9 head and neck cancer. In the dose-escalation cohort, more than 75% of patients were male, and the mean age was approximately 64 years, with a range of 23 to 79. Prior anti-PD-1, anti-PD-L1 or anti-CTLA-4 therapy was permitted, and checkpoint inhibitors had been received by about 44% of dose-escalation patients. Partial responses occurred in three dose-escalation patients, of whom one had hepatocellular carcinoma and two had cutaneous melanoma. The purpose of peripheral TCRbeta sequencing was to test whether ivuxolimab changed TCR sequence diversity and led to clonal T-cell expansion. The paper reports the monotherapy dose-escalation portion (N of about 47 patients) of the phase I ivuxolimab trial.

To sequence the TCRbeta CDR3 region, genomic DNA was isolated from the sorted cells. The immunoSEQ Assay was used to sequence the TCRbeta CDR3 regions. TCRdb took this table from immuneACCESS and kept in-frame rearrangements with V and J called. Such tables lack part of the clones; where checked against another copy, unresolved V genes explain under half of the gap, and the rest is unexplained. The sample records about 100,000 clones, about 91% of which are singletons. 0.15% to 0.2% of the sample rests with the top ten. A word on this clone: Its target antigen remains unknown. Per-base quality was not reported, and no clone a single base away is much larger than it.

The trial excluded patients who had a history of autoimmune disease or were on systemic immunosuppression. Peripheral blood for TCR sequencing was collected from all dose cohorts at baseline, on cycle 4 day 1, and on cycle 7 day 1. The samples were drawn from a first-in-human, open-label, multicenter phase I dose-escalation trial of ivuxolimab. The trial enrolled adults with locally advanced or metastatic head and neck squamous cell, hepatocellular, melanoma or renal cell carcinoma. CD4+ and CD8+ T cells were sorted separately from peripheral blood before TCR sequencing. Study-wide findings and limitations: In the 0.1-3.0 mg/kg groups, partial responders were among the patients with the lowest normalized peripheral clonal expansion, particularly in CD8+ T cells. At doses of 0.1 to 3.0 mg/kg, clonal expansion of both CD4+ and CD8+ blood T cells was observed from baseline to week 6. On average, CD8+ T cells showed more expanded clones than CD4+ T cells after ivuxolimab. Which antigens the clonally expanded peripheral T cells were specific for was not determined. Low levels of normalized T-cell clonal expansion were also shown by some nonresponding patients.

V has 5 bases trimmed and J has 7 bases trimmed; junction bases matching no gene number 7. Via the germline V gene, CDR1 is SGHVS and CDR2 FQNEAQ. From the cysteine through the phenylalanine, the CDR3 covers 13 amino acids. Only CDR3 DNA remains: 39 bases, in frame from the first base. The source is an adult with an advanced solid tumor such as melanoma, head and neck, liver or kidney cancer. The chain couples TRBV7-8 to TRBJ1-2; TRBD1 agrees with 7 junctional bases. This specimen consisted of CD4+ or CD8+ T cells sorted from blood, obtained in a trial of the OX40 agonist ivuxolimab. The DNA sequence reads TGTGCCAGCAGCGCCACAGGGGTGCCTGGCTACACCTTC. Its protein product is CASSATGVPGYTF.